This TCR beta chain was obtained from a study of cytomegalovirus exposure and HLA in healthy donors. Concerning this clone: Antigen unknown.

PCR used 60 Vbeta primers and 13 Jbeta primers. Original analysis: There were around 77 million unique TCR beta chains by a later count, and approximately 11 million of them were shared. Sequenced by immunoSEQ multiplex PCR; TCRdb stores in-frame clones only, minus some. Clonal size and the V and J genes are those of that table, whereas D and trimming came from the DNA. The sample lists 99,000 or so clones, around three quarters seen once, with about 5.4% in the top ten. Study-wide points: In an earlier analysis, productive rearrangement rates for most beta V segments clustered near 87% or 30%.

The origin of this receptor is a woman aged 18-29 years in good health and CMV-seropositive. Sequencing was done on a sample of PBMCs.

CDR3 DNA sequence: TGTGCCAGCAGTTTTTTCGGGACAGGCCAAAGCTCCTACGAGCAGTACTTC. This codes for CASSFFGTGQSSYEQYF. The V call is TRBV28, the J call TRBJ2-7; TRBD1 aligns across 8 bases. CDR1 is MDHEN and CDR2 is SYDVKM in the germline V gene. The CDR3 contains 17 residues. V was clipped by 3 bases and J by 0 bases; unmatched bases: 10. Drawing the rest from reference TRBV28 and TRBJ2-7, the complete variable domain is DVKVTQSSRYLVKRTGEKVFLECVQDMDHENMFWYRQDPGLGLRLIYFSYDVKMKEKGDIPEGYSVSREKKERFSLILESASTNQTSMYLCASSFFGTGQSSYEQYFGPGTRLTVT.